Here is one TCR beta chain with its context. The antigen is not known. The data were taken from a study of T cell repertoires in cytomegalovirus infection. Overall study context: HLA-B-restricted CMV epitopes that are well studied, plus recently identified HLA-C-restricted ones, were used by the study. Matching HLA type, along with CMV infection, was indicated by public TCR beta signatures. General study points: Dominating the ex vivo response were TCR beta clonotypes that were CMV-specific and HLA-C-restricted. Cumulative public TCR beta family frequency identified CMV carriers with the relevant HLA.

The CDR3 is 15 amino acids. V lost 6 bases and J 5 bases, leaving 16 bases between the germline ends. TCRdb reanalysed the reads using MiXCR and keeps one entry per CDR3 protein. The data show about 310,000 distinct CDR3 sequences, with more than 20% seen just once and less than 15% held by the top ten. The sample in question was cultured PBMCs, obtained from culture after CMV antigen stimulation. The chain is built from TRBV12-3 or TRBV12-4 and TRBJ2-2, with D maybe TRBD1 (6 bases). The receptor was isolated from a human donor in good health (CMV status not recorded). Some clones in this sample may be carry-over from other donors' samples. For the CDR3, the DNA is TGTGCCAGCAGCCAAATCCCCAGGGGAACCGGGGAGCTGTTTTTT. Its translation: CASSQIPRGTGELFF.